Shown below are 13 T cell receptor beta chains from a single sample sequenced in a study of T cell responses to AZD1222 COVID-19 vaccine. The method was immunoSEQ multiplex PCR; TCRdb's version includes in-frame clones alone and lacks a portion of them. This repertoire shows about 110,000 clones, approximately 91% found once; its top ten account for around a sixth. This specimen was peripheral blood, taken on day 0 of AZD1222 vaccination. The receptor set was obtained from an adult in good health.

V is TRBV30 and J is TRBJ1-5; D might be TRBD1 (5 bases). V lost 4 bases and J lost 7, with 20 bases in between. The CDR3 is made up of 15 amino acids. Looked up from germline, CDR1 is GTSNPN and CDR2 is SVGIG (reference sequence). DNA for the CDR3: TGTGCCTGGACCCACCCGGGACCGCGTGGACAGCCCCAGCATTTT. Translation: CAWTHPGPRGQPQHF.

The sample holds a few counts of this clone. This chain connects TRBV12-3 or TRBV12-4 to TRBJ1-4; D gene ambiguous. V gave up 3 bases and J gave up 7 bases, with 9 bases separating them. The CDR3 sequence is 13 residues long. CDR3 in amino acids: CASSFESSEKLFF. The CDR3 DNA is TGTGCCAGCAGTTTCGAGAGTAGTGAAAAACTGTTTTTT.

The chain is built from TRBV28 and TRBJ1-2; 12 nucleotides line up with TRBD1. The trim removed 10 bases at V and 7 bases at J, leaving 7 bases unmatched. Germline CDR1 is MDHEN and CDR2 is SYDVKM. This CDR3 has 13 residues. CDR3 amino acids: CATPGQGAGGYTF. The CDR3, as DNA: TGTGCCACCCCGGGACAGGGGGCGGGTGGCTACACCTTC.

The chain recombines TRBV7-2 with TRBJ2-1; no definite D call. The V end lost 1 base, the J end lost 0 bases, and 10 bases lay between the germline ends. CDR3 length: 16 amino acids. Germline V gives CDR1 SGHTA, CDR2 FQGNSA. The CDR3 loop is CASSLVRGSSYNEQFF. The CDR3 DNA sequence: TGTGCCAGCAGCTTAGTGCGCGGTAGCTCCTACAATGAGCAGTTCTTC.

The V and J genes are TRBV29-1 and TRBJ2-3, with a possible D match to TRBD2 (5 bases). V lost 3 bases to trimming and J lost 14 bases, with 21 bases between them. The CDR3 spans 13 residues. Germline V CDR1 and CDR2: SQVTM, ANQGSEA. The CDR3 loop reads CSVDRAATNLLYF. CDR3 DNA: TGCAGCGTTGATCGGGCAGCGACTAACCTCTTGTATTTT.

The CDR3 region is CASIFRRNTEAFF. The CDR3 bases are TGTGCCAGCATTTTCCGGAGAAACACTGAAGCTTTCTTT. The J gene is TRBJ1-1, the V gene TRBV2; D is uncertain. Trimming took off 7 bases at V and 2 bases at J, with 11 bases between the two ends. There are 13 residues in the CDR3. Germline V gene lookup returns CDR1 SNHLY and CDR2 FYNNEI.

The genes are TRBV7-2 and TRBJ2-1; the D gene is possibly TRBD2 (7 bases). The germline V and J ends were trimmed by 5 bases and 2 bases, with 16 bases remaining between them. Germline assignment: CDR1 SGHTA and CDR2 FQGNSA. There are 16 residues in the CDR3. CDR3 nucleotide sequence: TGTGCCAGCAGCGCATCGGGCGGGGGCCCCTACAATGAGCAGTTCTTC. Translation: CASSASGGGPYNEQFF.

This clone was seen a handful of times. V usage is TRBV7-9 and J usage is TRBJ1-2, with 7 bases that match TRBD1. Germline V lookup: CDR1 SEHNR, CDR2 FQNEAQ (reference sequence). This CDR3 contains 15 residues. Trimming cost V 3 bases and J 1 base; bases outside gene matches: 5. CDR3 amino acids: CASSLGDSLNYGYTF. The CDR3 DNA follows: TGTGCCAGCAGCTTGGGGGACAGCCTTAACTATGGCTACACCTTC. The full variable domain, completed using reference TRBV7-9 and TRBJ1-2, is DTGVSQNPRHKITKRGQNVTFRCDPISEHNRLYWYRQTLGQGPEFLTYFQNEAQLEKSRLLSDRFSAERPKGSFSTLEIQRTEQGDSAMYLCASSLGDSLNYGYTFGSGTRLTVV.

This chain joins TRBV4-2 and TRBJ1-4; D remains ambiguous. V was cut by 6 bases and J by 7 bases, with 18 bases left in between. Germline CDR1 and CDR2: LGHNA and YNFKEQ. CDR3 length equals 15 residues. As DNA, the CDR3 is TGTGCCAGCAGTAAGGGCTCCAACCTGGGTGAAAAACTGTTTTTT. Residues: CASSKGSNLGEKLFF.

This clone was found a few times. The chain couples TRBV10-3 to TRBJ1-2, with TRBD1 as a possible D gene (6 bases). The CDR3 runs to 14 residues. CDR1 ENHRY and CDR2 SYGVKD come from the germline V gene. V was cut by 7 bases and J by 2 bases, with 14 bases left in between. In nucleotides, the CDR3 is TGTGCCATCACGGACGGGGGCATGAACTATGGCTACACCTTC. This translates into CAITDGGMNYGYTF.

This clone appeared a few times. The gene calls are TRBV28 and TRBJ2-1; perhaps TRBD2 as D (6 bases). Per germline, CDR1 MDHEN and CDR2 SYDVKM. There are 15 residues in the CDR3. Trimming shortened V by 5 bases and J by 4 bases, and 15 bases separated the two germline ends. The CDR3 here is CASSPYRGLYNEQFF. The CDR3 nucleotides read TGTGCCAGCAGTCCTTATAGGGGACTTTACAATGAGCAGTTCTTC. Complete variable domain (other parts from reference TRBV28 and TRBJ2-1): DVKVTQSSRYLVKRTGEKVFLECVQDMDHENMFWYRQDPGLGLRLIYFSYDVKMKEKGDIPEGYSVSREKKERFSLILESASTNQTSMYLCASSPYRGLYNEQFFGPGTRLTVL.

The V and J genes are TRBV10-3 and TRBJ2-3; the D gene is possibly TRBD2 (6 bases). V dropped 1 base and J dropped 0 bases, with 8 bases sitting between them. The CDR3 has 15 amino acids. Germline CDR1 reads ENHRY; CDR2 reads SYGVKD. In nucleotides, the CDR3 is TGTGCCATCAGTGAGTTCGCGGGGAGCACAGATACGCAGTATTTT. As protein: CAISEFAGSTDTQYF.

This chain connects TRBV3-1 (or the pseudogene TRBV3-2) to TRBJ1-2; the D gene is possibly TRBD1 (6 bases). CDR3 size: 13 residues. Germline assignment: CDR1 LGHDT and CDR2 YNNKEL (reference sequence). Trimming stripped 1 base from V and 11 bases from J, with 14 bases between. This CDR3 reads CASSQGQGRTYTF. CDR3 DNA: TGTGCCAGCAGCCAAGGGCAGGGGAGGACGTACACCTTC.